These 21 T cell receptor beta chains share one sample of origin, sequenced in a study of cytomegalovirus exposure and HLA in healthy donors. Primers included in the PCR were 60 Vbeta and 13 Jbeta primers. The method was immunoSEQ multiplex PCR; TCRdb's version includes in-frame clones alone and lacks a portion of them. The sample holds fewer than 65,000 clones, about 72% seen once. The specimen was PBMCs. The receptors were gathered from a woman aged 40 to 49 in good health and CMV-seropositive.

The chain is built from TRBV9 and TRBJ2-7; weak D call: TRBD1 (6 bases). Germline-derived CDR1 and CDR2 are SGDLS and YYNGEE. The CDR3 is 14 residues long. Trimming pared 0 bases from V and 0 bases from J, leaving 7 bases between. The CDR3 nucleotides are TGTGCCAGCAGCGTAGAGGACAGCTCCTACGAGCAGTACTTC. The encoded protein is CASSVEDSSYEQYF.

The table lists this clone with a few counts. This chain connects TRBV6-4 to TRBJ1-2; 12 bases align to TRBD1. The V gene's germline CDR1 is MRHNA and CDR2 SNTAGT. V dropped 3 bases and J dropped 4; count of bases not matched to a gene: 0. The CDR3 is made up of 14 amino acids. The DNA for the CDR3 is TGTGCCAGCAGTGAGGGACAGGGGGCCTATGGCTACACCTTC. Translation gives CASSEGQGAYGYTF.

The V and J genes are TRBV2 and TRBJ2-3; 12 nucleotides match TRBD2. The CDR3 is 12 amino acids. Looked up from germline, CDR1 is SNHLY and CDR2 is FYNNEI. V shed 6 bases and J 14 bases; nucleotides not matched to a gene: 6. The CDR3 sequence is CASRALAGGPYF. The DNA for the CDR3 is TGTGCCAGCAGGGCCCTAGCGGGGGGGCCGTATTTT.

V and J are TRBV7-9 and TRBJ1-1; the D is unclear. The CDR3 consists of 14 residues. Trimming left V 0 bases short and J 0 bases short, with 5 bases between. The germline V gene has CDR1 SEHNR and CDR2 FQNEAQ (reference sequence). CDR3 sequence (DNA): TGTGCCAGCAGCTTAGCCAGAATGAACACTGAAGCTTTCTTT. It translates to CASSLARMNTEAFF.

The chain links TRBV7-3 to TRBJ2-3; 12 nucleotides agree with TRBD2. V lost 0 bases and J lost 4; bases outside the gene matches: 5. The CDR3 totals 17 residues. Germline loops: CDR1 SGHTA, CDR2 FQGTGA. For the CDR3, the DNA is TGTGCCAGCAGCTTAACGTTTGCTAGCGGGGGGGCAGATACGCAGTATTTT. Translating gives CASSLTFASGGADTQYF.

CDR3: CASSTQGARTEAFF. The DNA for the CDR3 is TGTGCCAGTAGTACACAGGGGGCGCGGACTGAAGCTTTCTTT. This sequence joins TRBV19 and TRBJ1-1; TRBD1 agrees at 9 bases. The V segment lost 4 bases and the J segment 5 bases; nucleotides outside the gene matches: 5. This CDR3 region has 14 residues. CDR1 is LNHDA and CDR2 is SQIVND in the germline V gene (reference sequence).

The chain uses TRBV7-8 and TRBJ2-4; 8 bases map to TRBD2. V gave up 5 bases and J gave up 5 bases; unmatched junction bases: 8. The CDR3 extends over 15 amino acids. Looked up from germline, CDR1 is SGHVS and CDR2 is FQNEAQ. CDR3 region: CASSESGGLQNIQYF. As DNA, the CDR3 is TGTGCCAGCAGCGAAAGCGGGGGTTTACAAAACATTCAGTACTTC.

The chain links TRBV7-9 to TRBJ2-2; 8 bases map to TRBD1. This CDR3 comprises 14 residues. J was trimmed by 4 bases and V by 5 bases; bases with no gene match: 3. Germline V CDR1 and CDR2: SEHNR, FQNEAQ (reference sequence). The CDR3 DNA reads TGTGCCAGCAGCGCGACAGGGGTCACCGGGGAGCTGTTTTTT. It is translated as CASSATGVTGELFF.

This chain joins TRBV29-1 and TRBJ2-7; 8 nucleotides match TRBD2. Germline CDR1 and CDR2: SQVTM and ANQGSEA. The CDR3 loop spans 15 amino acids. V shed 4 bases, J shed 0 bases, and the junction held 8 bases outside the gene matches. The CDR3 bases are TGCAGCGTTGTCGGGGGGGCAGCCTTCTCCTACGAGCAGTACTTC. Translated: CSVVGGAAFSYEQYF.

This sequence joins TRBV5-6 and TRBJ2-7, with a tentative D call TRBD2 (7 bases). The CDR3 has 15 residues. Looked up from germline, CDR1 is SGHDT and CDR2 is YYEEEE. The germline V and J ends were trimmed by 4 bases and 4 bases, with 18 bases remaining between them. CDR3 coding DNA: TGTGCCAGCAGCAGGAGGGGGGGAAAGGCATACGAGCAGTACTTC. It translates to CASSRRGGKAYEQYF.

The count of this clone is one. As DNA, the CDR3 is TGTGCCAGCAGCCTAGGCGGGGAGGCTGAGCAGTTCTTC. Encoded protein: CASSLGGEAEQFF. V is TRBV27 and J is TRBJ2-1; a weak D match, TRBD2 (6 bases). Trimming took off 6 bases at V and 9 bases at J, with 15 bases between the two ends. Germline assignment: CDR1 MNHEY and CDR2 SMNVEV (reference sequence). The CDR3 consists of 13 residues.

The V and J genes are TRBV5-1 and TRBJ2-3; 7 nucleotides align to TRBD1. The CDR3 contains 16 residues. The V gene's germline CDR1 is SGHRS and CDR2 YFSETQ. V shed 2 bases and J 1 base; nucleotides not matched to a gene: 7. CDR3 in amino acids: CASSLVPGQGTDTQYF. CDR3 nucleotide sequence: TGCGCCAGCAGCTTAGTTCCCGGACAGGGCACAGATACGCAGTATTTT.

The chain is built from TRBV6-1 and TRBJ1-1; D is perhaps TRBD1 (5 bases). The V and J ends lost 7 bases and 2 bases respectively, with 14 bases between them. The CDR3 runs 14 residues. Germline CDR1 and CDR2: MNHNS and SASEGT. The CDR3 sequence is CASKPPGPNTEAFF. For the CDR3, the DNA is TGTGCCAGCAAACCCCCAGGGCCTAACACTGAAGCTTTCTTT.

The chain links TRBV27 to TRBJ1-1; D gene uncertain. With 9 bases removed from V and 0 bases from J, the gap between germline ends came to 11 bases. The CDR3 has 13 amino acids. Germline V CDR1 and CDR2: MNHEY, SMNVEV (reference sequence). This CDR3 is CARGNGVNTEAFF. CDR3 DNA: TGTGCCAGGGGGAACGGGGTGAACACTGAAGCTTTCTTT.

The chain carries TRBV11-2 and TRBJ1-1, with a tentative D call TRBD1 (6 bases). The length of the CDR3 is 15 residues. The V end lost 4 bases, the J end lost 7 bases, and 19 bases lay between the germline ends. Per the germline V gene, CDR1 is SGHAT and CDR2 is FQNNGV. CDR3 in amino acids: CASSSVGQSSSEAFF. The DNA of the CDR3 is TGTGCCAGCAGCTCGGTCGGACAGTCCAGCAGTGAAGCTTTCTTT. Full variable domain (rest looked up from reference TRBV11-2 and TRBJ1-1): EAGVAQSPRYKIIEKRQSVAFWCNPISGHATLYWYQQILGQGPKLLIQFQNNGVVDDSQLPKDRFSAERLKGVDSTLKIQPAKLEDSAVYLCASSSVGQSSSEAFFGQGTRLTVV.

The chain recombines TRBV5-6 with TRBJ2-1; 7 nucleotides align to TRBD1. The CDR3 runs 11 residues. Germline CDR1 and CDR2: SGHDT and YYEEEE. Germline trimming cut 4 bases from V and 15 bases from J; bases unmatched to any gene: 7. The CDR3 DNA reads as TGTGCCAGCAGCCCCGACAGGGTCCCGTTCTTC. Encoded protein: CASSPDRVPFF.

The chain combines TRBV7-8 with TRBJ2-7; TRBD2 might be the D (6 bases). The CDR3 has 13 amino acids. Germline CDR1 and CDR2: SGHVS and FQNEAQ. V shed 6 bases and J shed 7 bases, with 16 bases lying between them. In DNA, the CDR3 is TGTGCCAGCAGGATCGCTCTGGGGGGAGAGCAGTACTTC. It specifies CASRIALGGEQYF.

In DNA, the CDR3 is TGTGCCATCGGACGACAGGGTGAAAATGAAAAACTGTTTTTT. It codes for CAIGRQGENEKLFF. The rearrangement links TRBV10-3 to TRBJ1-4; TRBD1 matches 7 bases. Germline CDR1 ENHRY, CDR2 SYGVKD. The V segment lost 8 bases and the J segment 5 bases; nucleotides outside the gene matches: 8. The CDR3 runs to 14 residues.

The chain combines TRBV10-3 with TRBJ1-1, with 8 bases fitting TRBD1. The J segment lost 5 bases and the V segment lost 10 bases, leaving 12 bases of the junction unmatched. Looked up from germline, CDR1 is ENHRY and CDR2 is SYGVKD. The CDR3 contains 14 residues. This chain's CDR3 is CATEGQGSGTEAFF. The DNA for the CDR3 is TGTGCCACGGAAGGACAGGGTTCGGGGACTGAAGCTTTCTTT.

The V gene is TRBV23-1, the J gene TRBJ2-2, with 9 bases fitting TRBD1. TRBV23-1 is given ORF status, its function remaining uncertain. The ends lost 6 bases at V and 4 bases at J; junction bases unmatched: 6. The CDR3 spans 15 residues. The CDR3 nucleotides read TGCGCCAGCAGACACAGGGGGCTGTCCACCGGGGAGCTGTTTTTT. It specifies CASRHRGLSTGELFF.

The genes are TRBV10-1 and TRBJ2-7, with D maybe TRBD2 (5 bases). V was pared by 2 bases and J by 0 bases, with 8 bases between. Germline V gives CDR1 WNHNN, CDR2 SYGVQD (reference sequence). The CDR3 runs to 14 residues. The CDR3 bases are TGCGCCAGCAGTGAGAGAGGGAGCTCCTACGAGCAGTACTTC. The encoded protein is CASSERGSSYEQYF.